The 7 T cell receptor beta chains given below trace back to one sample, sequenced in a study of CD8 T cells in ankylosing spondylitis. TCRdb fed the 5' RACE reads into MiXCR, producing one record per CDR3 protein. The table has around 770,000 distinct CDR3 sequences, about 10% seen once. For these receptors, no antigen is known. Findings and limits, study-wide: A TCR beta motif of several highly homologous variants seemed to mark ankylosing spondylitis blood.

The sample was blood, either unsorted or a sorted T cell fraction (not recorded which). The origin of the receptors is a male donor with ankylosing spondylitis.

CDR3 coding DNA: TGTGCCAGCAGCCCCCAGGGTGGTGGTGAAAAACTGTTTTTT. Translated, it gives CASSPQGGGEKLFF. This chain uses TRBV4-2 with TRBJ1-4, with a possible D match to TRBD1 (5 bases). The V end lost 4 bases, the J end lost 7 bases, and 13 bases lay between the germline ends. Germline V gene sequence: CDR1 LGHNA, CDR2 YNFKEQ. The CDR3 runs 14 residues.

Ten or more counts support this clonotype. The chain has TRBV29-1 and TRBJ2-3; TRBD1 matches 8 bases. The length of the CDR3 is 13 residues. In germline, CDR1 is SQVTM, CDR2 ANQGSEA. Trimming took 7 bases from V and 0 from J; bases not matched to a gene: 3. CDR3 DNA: TGCAGCGCGACAGGGGCTAGCACAGATACGCAGTATTTT. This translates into CSATGASTDTQYF.

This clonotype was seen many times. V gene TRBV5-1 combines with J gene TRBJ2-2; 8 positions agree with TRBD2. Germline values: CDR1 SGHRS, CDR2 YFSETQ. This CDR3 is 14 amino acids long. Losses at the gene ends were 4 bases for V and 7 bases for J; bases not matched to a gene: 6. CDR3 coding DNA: TGCGCCAGCAGCCGGGGACTAGATGGCGGGGAGCTGTTTTTT. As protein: CASSRGLDGGELFF.

Here the CDR3 DNA reads TGTGCCAGCAGTGAATCCGACCAACTAGCGGGATTGGATACGCAGTATTTT. Translated, it gives CASSESDQLAGLDTQYF. The chain recombines TRBV25-1 with TRBJ2-3; 10 bases fit TRBD2. V shed 1 base, J shed 6 bases, and the junction held 10 bases outside the gene matches. This CDR3 region has 17 residues. Per germline, CDR1 MGHDK and CDR2 SYGVNS.

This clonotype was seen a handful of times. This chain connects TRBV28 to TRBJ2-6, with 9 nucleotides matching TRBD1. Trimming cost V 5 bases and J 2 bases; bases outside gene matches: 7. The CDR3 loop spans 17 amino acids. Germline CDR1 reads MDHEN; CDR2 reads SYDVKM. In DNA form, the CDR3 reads TGTGCCAGCAGTCCCGGGACAGGGAAAACTGGGGCCAACGTCCTGACTTTC. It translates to CASSPGTGKTGANVLTF. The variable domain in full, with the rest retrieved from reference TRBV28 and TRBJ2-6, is DVKVTQSSRYLVKRTGEKVFLECVQDMDHENMFWYRQDPGLGLRLIYFSYDVKMKEKGDIPEGYSVSREKKERFSLILESASTNQTSMYLCASSPGTGKTGANVLTFGAGSRLTVL.

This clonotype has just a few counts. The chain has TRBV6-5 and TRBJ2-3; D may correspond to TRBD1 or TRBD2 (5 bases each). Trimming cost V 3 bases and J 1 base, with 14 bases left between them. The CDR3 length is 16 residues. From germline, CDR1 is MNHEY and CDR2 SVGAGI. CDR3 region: CASSYLNQGGTDTQYF. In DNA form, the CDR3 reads TGTGCCAGCAGTTATCTAAATCAGGGAGGCACAGATACGCAGTATTTT.

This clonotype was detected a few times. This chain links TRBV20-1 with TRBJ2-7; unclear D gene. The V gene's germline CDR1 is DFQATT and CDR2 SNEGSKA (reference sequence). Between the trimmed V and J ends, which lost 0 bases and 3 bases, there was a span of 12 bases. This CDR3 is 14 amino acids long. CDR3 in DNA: TGCAGTGCTAGAGATTCCCGCGGATACTACGAGCAGTACTTC. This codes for CSARDSRGYYEQYF.